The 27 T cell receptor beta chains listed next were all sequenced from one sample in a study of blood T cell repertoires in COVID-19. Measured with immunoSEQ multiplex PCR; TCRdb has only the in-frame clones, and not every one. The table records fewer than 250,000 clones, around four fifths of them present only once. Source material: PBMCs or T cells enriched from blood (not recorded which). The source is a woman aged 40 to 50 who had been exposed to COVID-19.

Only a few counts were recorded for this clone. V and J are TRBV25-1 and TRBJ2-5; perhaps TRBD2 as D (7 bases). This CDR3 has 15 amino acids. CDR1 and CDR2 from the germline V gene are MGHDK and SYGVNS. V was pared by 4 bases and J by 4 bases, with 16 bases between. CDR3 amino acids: CASSGDPGGGETQYF. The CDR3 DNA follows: TGTGCCAGCAGTGGGGACCCGGGGGGCGGAGAGACCCAGTACTTC.

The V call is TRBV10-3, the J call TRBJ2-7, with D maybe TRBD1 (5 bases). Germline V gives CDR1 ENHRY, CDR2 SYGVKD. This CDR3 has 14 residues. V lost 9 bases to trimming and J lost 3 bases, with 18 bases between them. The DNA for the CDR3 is TGTGCCATACGGACCGACAGCTCTGGCTACGAGCAGTACTTC. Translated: CAIRTDSSGYEQYF.

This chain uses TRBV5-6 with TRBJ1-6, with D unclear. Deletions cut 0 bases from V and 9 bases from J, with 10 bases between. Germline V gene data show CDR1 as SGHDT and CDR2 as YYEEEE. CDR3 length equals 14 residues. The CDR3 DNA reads TGTGCCAGCAGCTTGGGAGGGCAGAGTTCACCCCTCCACTTT. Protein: CASSLGGQSSPLHF.

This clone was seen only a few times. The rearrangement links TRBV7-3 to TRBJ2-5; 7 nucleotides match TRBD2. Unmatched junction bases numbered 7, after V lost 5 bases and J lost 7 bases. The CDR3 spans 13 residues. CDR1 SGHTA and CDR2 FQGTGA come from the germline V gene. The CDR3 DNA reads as TGTGCCAGCAGCCTCGGGGACTACGGGACCCAGTACTTC. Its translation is CASSLGDYGTQYF.

This CDR3 is CASSLATGGLYGYTF. The DNA of the CDR3 is TGTGCCAGCAGCTTAGCGACAGGGGGTCTCTATGGCTACACCTTC. The genes are TRBV11-2 and TRBJ1-2, with 9 bases aligning to TRBD1. Germline V CDR1 and CDR2: SGHAT, FQNNGV. The CDR3 is 15 residues long. Trimming cost V 1 base and J 4 bases; bases outside gene matches: 4.

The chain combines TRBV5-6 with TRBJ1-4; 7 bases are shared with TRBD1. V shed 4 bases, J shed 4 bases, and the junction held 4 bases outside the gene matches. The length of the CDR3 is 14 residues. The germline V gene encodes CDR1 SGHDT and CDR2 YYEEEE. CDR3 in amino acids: CASSRQGFNEKLFF. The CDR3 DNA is TGTGCCAGCAGCCGACAGGGATTTAATGAAAAACTGTTTTTT.

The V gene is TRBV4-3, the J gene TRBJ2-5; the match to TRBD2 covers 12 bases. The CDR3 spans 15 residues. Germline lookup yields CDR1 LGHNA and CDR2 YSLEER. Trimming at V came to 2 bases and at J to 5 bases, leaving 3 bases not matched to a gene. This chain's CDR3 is CASSQNLAGGETQYF. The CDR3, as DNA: TGCGCCAGCAGCCAAAACCTAGCGGGGGGGGAGACCCAGTACTTC.

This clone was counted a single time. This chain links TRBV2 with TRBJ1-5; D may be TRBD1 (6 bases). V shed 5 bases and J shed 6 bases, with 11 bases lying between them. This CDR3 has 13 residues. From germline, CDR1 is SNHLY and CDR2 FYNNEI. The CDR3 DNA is TGTGCCAGCAGTCCAGGGGTCCTTCAGCCCCAGCATTTT. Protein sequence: CASSPGVLQPQHF.

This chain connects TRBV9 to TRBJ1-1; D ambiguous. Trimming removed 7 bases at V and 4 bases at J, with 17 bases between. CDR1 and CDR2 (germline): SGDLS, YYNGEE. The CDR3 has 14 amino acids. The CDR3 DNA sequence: TGTGCCAGCGCCTTCGGGATTACAGCCACTGAAGCTTTCTTT. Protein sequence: CASAFGITATEAFF.

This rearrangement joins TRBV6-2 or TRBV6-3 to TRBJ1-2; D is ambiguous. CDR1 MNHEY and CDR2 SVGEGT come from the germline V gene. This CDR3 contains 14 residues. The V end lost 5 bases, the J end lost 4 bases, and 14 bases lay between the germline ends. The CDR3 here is CASSRRSLSYGYTF. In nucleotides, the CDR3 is TGTGCCAGCAGTCGCAGAAGTCTCTCCTATGGCTACACCTTC.

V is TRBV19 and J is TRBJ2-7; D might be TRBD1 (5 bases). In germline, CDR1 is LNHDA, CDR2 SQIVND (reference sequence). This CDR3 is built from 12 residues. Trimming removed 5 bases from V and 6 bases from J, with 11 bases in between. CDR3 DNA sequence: TGTGCCAGTAGTCTAGGGGCCGGCGAGCAGTACTTC. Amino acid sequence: CASSLGAGEQYF.

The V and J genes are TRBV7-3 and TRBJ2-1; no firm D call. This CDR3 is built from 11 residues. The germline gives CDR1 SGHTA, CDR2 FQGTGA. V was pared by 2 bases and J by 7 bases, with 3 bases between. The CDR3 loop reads CASSLENEQFF. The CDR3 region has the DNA TGTGCCAGCAGCTTAGAGAATGAGCAGTTCTTC.

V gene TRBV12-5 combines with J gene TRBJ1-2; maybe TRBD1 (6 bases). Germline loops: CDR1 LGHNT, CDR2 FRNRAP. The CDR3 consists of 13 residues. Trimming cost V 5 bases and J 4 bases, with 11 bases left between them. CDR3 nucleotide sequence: TGTGCTAGTGGTGCCGAGGGGGTCTATGGCTACACCTTC. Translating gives CASGAEGVYGYTF.

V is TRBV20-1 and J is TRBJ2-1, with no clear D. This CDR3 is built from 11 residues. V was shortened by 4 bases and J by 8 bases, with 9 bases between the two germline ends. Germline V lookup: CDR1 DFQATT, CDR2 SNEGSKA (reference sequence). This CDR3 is CSAIYSHEQFF. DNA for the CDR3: TGCAGTGCTATATACAGCCATGAGCAGTTCTTC.

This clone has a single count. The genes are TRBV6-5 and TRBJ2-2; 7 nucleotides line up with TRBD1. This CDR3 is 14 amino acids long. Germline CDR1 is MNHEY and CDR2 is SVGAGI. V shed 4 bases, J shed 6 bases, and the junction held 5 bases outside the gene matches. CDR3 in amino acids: CASSLPGTAGELFF. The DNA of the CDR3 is TGTGCCAGCAGTTTACCGGGGACAGCCGGGGAGCTGTTTTTT.

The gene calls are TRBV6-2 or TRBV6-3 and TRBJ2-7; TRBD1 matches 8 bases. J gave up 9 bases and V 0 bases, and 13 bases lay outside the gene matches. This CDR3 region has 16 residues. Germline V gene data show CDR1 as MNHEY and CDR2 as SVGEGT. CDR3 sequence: CASSYSTGTGSGRQYF. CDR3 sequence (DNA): TGTGCCAGCAGTTACTCGACTGGGACAGGATCTGGCCGGCAGTACTTC.

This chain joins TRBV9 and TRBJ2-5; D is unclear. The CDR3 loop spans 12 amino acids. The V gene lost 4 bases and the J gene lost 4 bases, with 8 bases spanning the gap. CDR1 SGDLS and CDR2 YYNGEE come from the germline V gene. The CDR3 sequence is CASSKIGETQYF. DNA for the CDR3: TGTGCCAGCAGCAAGATCGGAGAGACCCAGTACTTC.

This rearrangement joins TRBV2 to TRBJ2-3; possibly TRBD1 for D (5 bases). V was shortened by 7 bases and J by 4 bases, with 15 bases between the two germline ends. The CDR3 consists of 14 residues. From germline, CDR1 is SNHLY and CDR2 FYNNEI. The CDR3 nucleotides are TGTGCCAGCAAGTGGACACCAACGCCAGATACGCAGTATTTT. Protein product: CASKWTPTPDTQYF.

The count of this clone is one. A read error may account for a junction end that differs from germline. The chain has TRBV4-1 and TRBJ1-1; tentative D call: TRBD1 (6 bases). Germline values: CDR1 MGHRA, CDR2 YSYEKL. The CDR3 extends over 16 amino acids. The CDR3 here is CASSQEKKGGDTEAFF. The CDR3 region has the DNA TGCGCCAGCAGTCAAGAGAAAAAGGGGGGGGACACTGAAGCTTTCTTT.

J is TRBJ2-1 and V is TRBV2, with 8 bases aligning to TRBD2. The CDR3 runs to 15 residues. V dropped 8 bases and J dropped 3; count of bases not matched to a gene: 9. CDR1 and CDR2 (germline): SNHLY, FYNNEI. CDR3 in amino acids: CASDSVSGVYNEQFF. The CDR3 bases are TGTGCCAGCGACAGTGTTAGCGGGGTCTACAATGAGCAGTTCTTC. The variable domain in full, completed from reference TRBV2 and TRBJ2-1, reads EPEVTQTPSHQVTQMGQEVILRCVPISNHLYFYWYRQILGQKVEFLVSFYNNEISEKSEIFDDQFSVERPDGSNFTLKIRSTKLEDSAMYFCASDSVSGVYNEQFFGPGTRLTVL.

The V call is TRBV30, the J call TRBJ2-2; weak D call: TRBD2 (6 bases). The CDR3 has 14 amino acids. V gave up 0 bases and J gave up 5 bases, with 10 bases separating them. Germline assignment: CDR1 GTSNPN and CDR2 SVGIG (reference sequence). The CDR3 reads CAWSVKGGTGELFF. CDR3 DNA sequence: TGTGCCTGGAGTGTGAAGGGAGGAACCGGGGAGCTGTTTTTT.

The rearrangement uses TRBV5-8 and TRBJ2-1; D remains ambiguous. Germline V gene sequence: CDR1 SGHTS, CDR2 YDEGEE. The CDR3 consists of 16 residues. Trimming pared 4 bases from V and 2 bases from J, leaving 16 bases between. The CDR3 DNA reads TGTGCCAGCAGCGCTATGTGGGTTAGCCCCTACAATGAGCAGTTCTTC. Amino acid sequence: CASSAMWVSPYNEQFF. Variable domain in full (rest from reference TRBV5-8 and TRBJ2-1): EAGVTQSPTHLIKTRGQQATLRCSPISGHTSVYWYQQALGLGLQFLLWYDEGEERNRGNFPPRFSGRQFPNYSSELNVNALELEDSALYLCASSAMWVSPYNEQFFGPGTRLTVL.

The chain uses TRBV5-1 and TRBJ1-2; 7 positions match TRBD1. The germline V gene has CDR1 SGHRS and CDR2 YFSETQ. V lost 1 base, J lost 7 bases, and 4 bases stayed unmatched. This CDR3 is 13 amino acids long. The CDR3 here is CASSLSAGGGYTF. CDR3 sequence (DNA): TGCGCCAGCAGCTTGTCGGCAGGGGGTGGCTACACCTTC.

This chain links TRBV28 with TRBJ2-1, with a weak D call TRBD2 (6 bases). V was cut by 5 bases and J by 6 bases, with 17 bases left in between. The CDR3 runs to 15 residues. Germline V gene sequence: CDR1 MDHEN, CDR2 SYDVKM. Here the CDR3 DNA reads TGTGCCAGCAGTCTAGGAGGACTATTGGGCAATGAGCAGTTCTTC. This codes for CASSLGGLLGNEQFF. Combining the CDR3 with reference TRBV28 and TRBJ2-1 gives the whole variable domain DVKVTQSSRYLVKRTGEKVFLECVQDMDHENMFWYRQDPGLGLRLIYFSYDVKMKEKGDIPEGYSVSREKKERFSLILESASTNQTSMYLCASSLGGLLGNEQFFGPGTRLTVL.

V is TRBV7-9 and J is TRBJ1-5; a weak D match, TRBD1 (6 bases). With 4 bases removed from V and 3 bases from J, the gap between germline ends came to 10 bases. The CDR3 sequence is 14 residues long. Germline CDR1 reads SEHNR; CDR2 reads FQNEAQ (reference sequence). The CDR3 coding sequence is TGTGCCAGCAGCTCGGACAGTCTCAATCAGCCCCAGCATTTT. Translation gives CASSSDSLNQPQHF.

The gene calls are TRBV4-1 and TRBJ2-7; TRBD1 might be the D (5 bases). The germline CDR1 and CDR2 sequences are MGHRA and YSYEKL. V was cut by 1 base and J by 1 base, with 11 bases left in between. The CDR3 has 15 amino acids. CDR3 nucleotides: TGCGCCAGCAGCCAAGCGCAGGGCCCTTCCTACGAGCAGTACTTC. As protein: CASSQAQGPSYEQYF.

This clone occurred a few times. CDR3 DNA sequence: TGTGCCAGCATCAAAAGCCGACTAGCGGGGGGGAGGGATACGCAGTATTTT. Translated: CASIKSRLAGGRDTQYF. The gene calls are TRBV7-9 and TRBJ2-3; 14 nucleotides line up with TRBD2. CDR3 length equals 17 residues. The germline V gene has CDR1 SEHNR and CDR2 FQNEAQ (reference sequence). V lost 7 bases and J lost 6; bases outside the gene matches: 12.